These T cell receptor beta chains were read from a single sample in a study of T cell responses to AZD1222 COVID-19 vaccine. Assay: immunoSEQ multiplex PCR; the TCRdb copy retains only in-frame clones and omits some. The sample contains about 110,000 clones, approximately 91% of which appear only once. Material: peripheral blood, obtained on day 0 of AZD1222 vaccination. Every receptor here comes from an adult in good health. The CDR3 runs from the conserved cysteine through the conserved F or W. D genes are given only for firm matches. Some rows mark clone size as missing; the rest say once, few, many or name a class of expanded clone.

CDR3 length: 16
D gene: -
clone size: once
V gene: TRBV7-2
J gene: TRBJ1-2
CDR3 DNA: TGTGCCAGCAGCCCGAACGTGGGGGGCAAGAGCTATGGCTACACCTTC
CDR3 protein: CASSPNVGGKSYGYTF

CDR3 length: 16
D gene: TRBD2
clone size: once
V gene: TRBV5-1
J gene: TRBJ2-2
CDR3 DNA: TGCGCCAGCAGCTTGGGCGCGGGGGGGGCCGCCGGGGAGCTGTTTTTT
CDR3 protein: CASSLGAGGAAGELFF

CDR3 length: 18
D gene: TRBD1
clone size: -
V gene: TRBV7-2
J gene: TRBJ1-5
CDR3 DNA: TGTGCCAGCAGCTTAGAGGGGGCGCGGTCTTATAGCAATCAGCCCCAGCATTTT
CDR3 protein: CASSLEGARSYSNQPQHF

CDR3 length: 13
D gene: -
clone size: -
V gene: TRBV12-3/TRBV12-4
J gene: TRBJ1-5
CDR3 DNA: TGTGCCAGCAGTTTAGGGGGCGGACAGCCCCAGCATTTT
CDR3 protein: CASSLGGGQPQHF

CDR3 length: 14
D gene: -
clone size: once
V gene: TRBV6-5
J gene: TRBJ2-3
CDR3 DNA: TGTGCCAGCACCTCACCCCACAGGACAGATACGCAGTATTTT
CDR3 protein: CASTSPHRTDTQYF

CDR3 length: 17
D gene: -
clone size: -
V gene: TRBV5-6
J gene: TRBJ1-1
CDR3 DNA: TGTGCCAGCAGCTTCGGGAAGGACTTTTACATGAACACTGAAGCTTTCTTT
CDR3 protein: CASSFGKDFYMNTEAFF

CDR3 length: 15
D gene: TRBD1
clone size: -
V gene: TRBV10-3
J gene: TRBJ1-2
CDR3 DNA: TGTGCCATCAGTACTACGACGGGACAGCGCTATGGCTACACCTTC
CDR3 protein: CAISTTTGQRYGYTF

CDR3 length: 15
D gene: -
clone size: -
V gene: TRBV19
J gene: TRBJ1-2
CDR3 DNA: TGTGCCAGTAGTATATTCGGAGAATCGTACTATGGCTACACCTTC
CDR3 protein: CASSIFGESYYGYTF

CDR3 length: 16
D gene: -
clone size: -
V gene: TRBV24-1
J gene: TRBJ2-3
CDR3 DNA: TGTGCCACCAGTGACCCCACAGCCCTAAGGGCAGATACGCAGTATTTT
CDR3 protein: CATSDPTALRADTQYF

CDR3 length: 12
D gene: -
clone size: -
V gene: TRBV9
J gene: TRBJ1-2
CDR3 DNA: TGTGCCAGCAGCAGGGACCACTATGGCTACACCTTC
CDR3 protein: CASSRDHYGYTF

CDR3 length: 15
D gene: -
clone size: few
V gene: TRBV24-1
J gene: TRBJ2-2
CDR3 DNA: TGTGCCACCAGTGCCTGGGGTTCCCGCACCGGGGAGCTGTTTTTT
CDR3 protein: CATSAWGSRTGELFF

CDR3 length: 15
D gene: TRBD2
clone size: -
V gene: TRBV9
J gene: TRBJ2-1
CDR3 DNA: TGTGCCAGCAGCGGCCGGGGGGAGAACTACAATGAGCAGTTCTTC
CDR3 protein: CASSGRGENYNEQFF

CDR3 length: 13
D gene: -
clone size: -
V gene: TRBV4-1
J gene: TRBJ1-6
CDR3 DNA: TGCGCCAGCAGCCAAGAGGGGAATTCACCCCTCCACTTT
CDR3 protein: CASSQEGNSPLHF

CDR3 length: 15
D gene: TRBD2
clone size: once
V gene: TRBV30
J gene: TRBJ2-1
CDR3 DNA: TGTGCCTGGAGCCCATTGGGGACTAGCGGGAATGAGCAGTTCTTC
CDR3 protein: CAWSPLGTSGNEQFF

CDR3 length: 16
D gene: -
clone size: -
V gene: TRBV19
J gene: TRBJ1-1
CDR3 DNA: TGTGCCAGTAATGGGGGCAACGGGAGAAAGGCTACTGAAGCTTTCTTT
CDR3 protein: CASNGGNGRKATEAFF